One sample yielded the 8 T cell receptor beta chains listed below, sequenced in a study of blood T cells in healthy people across ages. Next came a second PCR, run for about 7 to 11 cycles, which used a sample-barcoded 5' primer along with a J-beta primer mix. TCRdb redid the calling of the 5' RACE reads with MiXCR, one entry per CDR3 protein. The data contain 1.5 million to 2 million distinct CDR3 sequences, approximately 50% of them singletons. The specimen sequenced was blood. These receptors were taken from a woman aged 35 to 49 in good health.

This clonotype has just a few counts. This chain links TRBV12-3 or TRBV12-4 with TRBJ1-2; tentatively, D is TRBD1 (6 bases). This CDR3 comprises 13 residues. Trimming took off 6 bases at V and 5 bases at J, with 13 bases between the two ends. CDR3 sequence reads: CASSWTTGYGYTF. The CDR3 nucleotides are TGTGCCAGCAGCTGGACGACAGGATATGGCTACACCTTC.

The chain recombines TRBV28 with TRBJ1-2; D is uncertain. Germline V gives CDR1 MDHEN, CDR2 SYDVKM. The V end was cut by 3 bases, the J end by 1 base, with 12 bases between. The CDR3 is 15 residues long. CDR3 in DNA: TGTGCCAGCAGTTTTCCCCCCCCGGTTAACTATGGCTACACCTTC. Amino acids: CASSFPPPVNYGYTF.

V gene TRBV28 combines with J gene TRBJ2-7; D is uncertain. The J call may be mistaken, given a closer DNA end match to TRBJ2-5. CDR3 length: 12 residues. From germline, CDR1 is MDHEN and CDR2 SYDVKM. This chain's CDR3 is CASSSSAMTQYF. The CDR3 nucleotides read TGTGCCAGCAGTTCCTCGGCAATGACCCAGTACTTC.

This clonotype was found a few times. The chain couples TRBV6-6 to TRBJ2-4; 11 bases line up with TRBD2. The DNA end lines up better with TRBJ2-7; the J call may be wrong. CDR3 size: 14 residues. CDR1 is MNHNY, CDR2 SVGAGI, per germline (reference sequence). CDR3 in amino acids: CASTLAGGGYEQYF. The CDR3 region has the DNA TGTGCCAGCACTCTAGCGGGGGGCGGGTACGAGCAGTACTTC.

The chain employs TRBV7-2 and TRBJ2-5; the D gene is possibly TRBD1 (6 bases). The CDR3 runs 15 residues. With 5 bases removed from V and 1 base from J, the gap between germline ends came to 14 bases. Germline values: CDR1 SGHTA, CDR2 FQGNSA. CDR3 DNA sequence: TGTGCCAGCAGCCCCAAATGGGGGCGCCAAGAGACCCAGTACTTC. The encoded protein is CASSPKWGRQETQYF.

A few counts support this clonotype. The CDR3 DNA sequence: TGTGCCAGCGGTCTCAACCCAACCTACGAGCAGTACTTC. Protein: CASGLNPTYEQYF. J is TRBJ2-7 and V is TRBV27; no firm D call. Germline V CDR1 and CDR2: MNHEY, SMNVEV (reference sequence). With 8 bases removed from V and 2 bases from J, the gap between germline ends came to 13 bases. The CDR3 contains 13 residues.

This clonotype has more than one count but fewer than ten. The V gene is TRBV4-3, the J gene TRBJ1-2; D gene ambiguous. The CDR3 is made up of 14 amino acids. Trimming shortened V by 4 bases and J by 8 bases, and 17 bases separated the two germline ends. The germline gives CDR1 LGHNA, CDR2 YSLEER. This chain's CDR3 is CASSPRTLSEGYTF. CDR3 coding DNA: TGCGCCAGCAGCCCCCGAACCTTGAGCGAGGGCTACACCTTC.

This clonotype has ten or more counts. The junction departs from germline at one end; a sequencing error may be responsible. This chain connects TRBV5-1 to TRBJ2-5; D perhaps matches TRBD1 (5 bases). The CDR3 loop spans 14 amino acids. CDR1 and CDR2 (germline): SGHRS, YFSETQ. The CDR3 DNA reads as TGTGCCAGCAGCTTAGGGTCAGGGAAAGAGACCCAGTACTTC. This sequence encodes CASSLGSGKETQYF.